The rows below give T cell receptor beta chains drawn from one sample of a study of cytomegalovirus exposure and HLA in healthy donors. Libraries were prepared by immunoSEQ multiplex PCR; TCRdb keeps only in-frame clonotypes and omits some of them. The sample includes under 200,000 clones, about 79% of them seen just once. Specimen: PBMCs. Every receptor here comes from a man aged 45 to 65 in good health and CMV-seropositive. CDR3s include the opening cysteine and the closing phenylalanine or tryptophan. Each record gives: J gene, D gene, CDR3 length, V gene, clone size, CDR3 protein, CDR3 DNA. D genes are given only for firm matches. For some rows the clone size is stated as once, few or many, or as a class when expanded; others skip it.

J: TRBJ1-2
D: -
length: 13
V: TRBV9
size: -
CDR3: CASSVAQGRGYTF
DNA: TGTGCCAGCAGCGTAGCGCAGGGGAGAGGCTACACCTTC

J: TRBJ2-1
D: TRBD2
length: 14
V: TRBV18
size: -
CDR3: CASSSSTRGDEQFF
DNA: TGTGCCAGCTCTTCCTCGACGCGGGGGGATGAGCAGTTCTTC

J: TRBJ2-7
D: -
length: 11
V: TRBV7-9
size: -
CDR3: CASSGLNEQYF
DNA: TGTGCCAGCAGCGGACTGAACGAGCAGTACTTC

J: TRBJ1-4
D: -
length: 14
V: TRBV6-1
size: few
CDR3: CASSVYGAREKLFF
DNA: TGTGCCAGCAGTGTATATGGGGCAAGGGAAAAACTGTTTTTT

J: TRBJ2-5
D: TRBD2
length: 15
V: TRBV13
size: -
CDR3: CASSLGAGAGETQYF
DNA: TGTGCCAGCAGCTTAGGAGCGGGGGCGGGAGAGACCCAGTACTTC

J: TRBJ1-1
D: -
length: 13
V: TRBV27
size: -
CDR3: CATRGLVNTEAFF
DNA: TGTGCCACCCGAGGGTTGGTGAACACTGAAGCTTTCTTT

J: TRBJ1-1
D: -
length: 11
V: TRBV6-5
size: -
CDR3: CASSYLGEAFF
DNA: TGTGCCAGCAGTTACCTAGGAGAAGCTTTCTTT

J: TRBJ2-5
D: TRBD1
length: 14
V: TRBV7-7
size: -
CDR3: CASSPGTGPKTQYF
DNA: TGTGCCAGCAGCCCGGGGACAGGGCCAAAGACCCAGTACTTC

J: TRBJ2-3
D: TRBD2
length: 13
V: TRBV7-2
size: -
CDR3: CASSFRGADTQYF
DNA: TGTGCCAGCAGCTTCCGGGGGGCAGATACGCAGTATTTT

J: TRBJ1-2
D: -
length: 13
V: TRBV2
size: -
CDR3: CASSTGPRTGYTF
DNA: TGTGCCAGCTCAACAGGGCCCCGTACGGGCTACACCTTC

J: TRBJ2-5
D: TRBD1
length: 14
V: TRBV15
size: -
CDR3: CATSRAGGFETQYF
DNA: TGTGCCACCAGCAGAGCAGGGGGCTTTGAGACCCAGTACTTC

J: TRBJ2-3
D: TRBD1
length: 15
V: TRBV2
size: -
CDR3: CASSANRGSTDTQYF
DNA: TGTGCCAGCAGTGCAAACAGGGGTTCCACAGATACGCAGTATTTT

J: TRBJ1-1
D: -
length: 15
V: TRBV6-1
size: -
CDR3: CASSTSREADTEAFF
DNA: TGTGCCAGCAGTACTTCCAGGGAGGCGGACACTGAAGCTTTCTTT

J: TRBJ2-3
D: -
length: 12
V: TRBV5-4
size: -
CDR3: CASSFNRDTQYF
DNA: TGTGCCAGCAGCTTTAACAGGGATACGCAGTATTTT

J: TRBJ1-2
D: TRBD1
length: 16
V: TRBV4-2
size: -
CDR3: CASSQESPPTGEGYTF
DNA: TGTGCCAGCAGCCAAGAATCCCCGCCGACAGGGGAAGGCTACACCTTC

J: TRBJ2-7
D: TRBD1
length: 15
V: TRBV5-8
size: -
CDR3: CASSLGQGLSYEQYF
DNA: TGTGCCAGCAGCTTAGGACAGGGACTCTCCTACGAGCAGTACTTC

J: TRBJ2-3
D: -
length: 14
V: TRBV5-1
size: -
CDR3: CASSLESQTDTQYF
DNA: TGCGCCAGCAGCTTGGAATCCCAGACAGATACGCAGTATTTT

J: TRBJ1-2
D: TRBD1
length: 17
V: TRBV27
size: -
CDR3: CASSIHYLGTGGDGYTF
DNA: TGTGCCAGCAGTATCCATTACCTAGGGACAGGGGGCGACGGCTACACCTTC

J: TRBJ1-4
D: TRBD1
length: 15
V: TRBV5-6
size: -
CDR3: CASSTRQGFNEKLFF
DNA: TGTGCCAGCAGCACGAGACAGGGTTTTAATGAAAAACTGTTTTTT

J: TRBJ2-1
D: -
length: 11
V: TRBV29-1
size: -
CDR3: CSVASALEQFF
DNA: TGCAGCGTTGCTAGCGCTCTTGAGCAGTTCTTC

J: TRBJ1-6
D: TRBD1
length: 16
V: TRBV7-9
size: -
CDR3: CASSSTGVTYNSPLHF
DNA: TGTGCCAGCAGCTCAACAGGGGTAACCTATAATTCACCCCTCCACTTT

J: TRBJ1-5
D: TRBD1
length: 16
V: TRBV19
size: -
CDR3: CASSKRDRGGNQPQHF
DNA: TGTGCCAGTAGTAAACGGGACAGGGGTGGCAATCAGCCCCAGCATTTT

J: TRBJ2-1
D: -
length: 15
V: TRBV18
size: -
CDR3: CASSAMTSSYNEQFF
DNA: TGTGCCAGCTCAGCTATGACAAGCTCCTACAATGAGCAGTTCTTC

J: TRBJ1-2
D: -
length: 13
V: TRBV7-9
size: -
CDR3: CASSSFPLYGYTF
DNA: TGTGCCAGCAGCTCGTTTCCCCTCTATGGCTACACCTTC

J: TRBJ2-3
D: TRBD1
length: 12
V: TRBV29-1
size: -
CDR3: CSGHRGTDTQYF
DNA: TGCAGCGGCCACAGGGGGACAGATACGCAGTATTTT

J: TRBJ2-2
D: TRBD2
length: 15
V: TRBV2
size: -
CDR3: CASSPSGVGTGELFF
DNA: TGTGCCAGCAGTCCCAGCGGGGTGGGAACCGGGGAGCTGTTTTTT

J: TRBJ2-7
D: TRBD2
length: 16
V: TRBV14
size: -
CDR3: CASSQGESGVAYEQYF
DNA: TGTGCCAGCAGCCAAGGTGAAAGCGGGGTTGCCTACGAGCAGTACTTC

J: TRBJ1-6
D: -
length: 15
V: TRBV7-8
size: -
CDR3: CASSSRQDGNSPLHF
DNA: TGTGCCAGCAGCTCCCGACAGGACGGCAATTCACCCCTCCACTTT